These 5 T cell receptor beta chains were sequenced from one sample in a study of T cell repertoires in cytomegalovirus infection. TCRdb ran MiXCR on the reads and lists one entry per CDR3 protein. In the table there are roughly 320,000 distinct CDR3 sequences, 8% to 9.5% of which are singletons. The source material was PBMCs. These TCRs come from a human donor in good health (CMV status not recorded). Some clones in this sample may be carry-over from other donors' samples.

V usage is TRBV30 and J usage is TRBJ1-4, with 10 bases matching TRBD1. The trim removed 0 bases at V and 2 bases at J, leaving 6 bases unmatched. The CDR3 covers 17 residues. CDR1 and CDR2 from the germline V gene are GTSNPN and SVGIG (reference sequence). CDR3 loop: CAWSVRGQGRTNEKLFF. The DNA of the CDR3 is TGTGCCTGGAGTGTAAGGGGACAGGGGAGGACTAATGAAAAACTGTTTTTT.

This clonotype was observed a handful of times. The rearrangement links TRBV11-1 to TRBJ2-7; 8 bases agree with TRBD1. CDR3 length: 13 amino acids. Germline loops: CDR1 SGHAT, CDR2 FQDESV (reference sequence). V shed 4 bases, J shed 2 bases, and the junction held 1 base outside the gene matches. In DNA form, the CDR3 reads TGTGCCAGCAGCTCGACAGGGGCCTACGAGCAGTACTTC. Translating it yields CASSSTGAYEQYF.

The V and J genes are TRBV7-3 and TRBJ2-2, with 7 bases matching TRBD1. Germline V gives CDR1 SGHTA, CDR2 FQGTGA. The CDR3 sequence is 14 residues long. J was trimmed by 7 bases and V by 7 bases; bases with no gene match: 9. CDR3 bases: TGTGCCAGCACCCCGACAGGGATCGGCGGGGAGCTGTTTTTT. It codes for CASTPTGIGGELFF.

The rearrangement joins TRBV5-3 to TRBJ2-2, with 11 bases fitting TRBD1. TRBV5-3 carries the ORF label, with uncertain function. J was trimmed by 4 bases and V by 4 bases; bases with no gene match: 6. This CDR3 comprises 16 residues. The DNA of the CDR3 is TGTGCCAGAAGCGTGGGGACAGGGGGTAGCACCGGGGAGCTGTTTTTT. It encodes CARSVGTGGSTGELFF.

The chain employs TRBV20-1 and TRBJ2-1; TRBD1 is a possible D gene (5 bases). This CDR3 is built from 16 residues. The V end was cut by 3 bases, the J end by 1 base, with 16 bases between. In germline, CDR1 is DFQATT, CDR2 SNEGSKA (reference sequence). The CDR3 DNA is TGCAGTGCTAGTCGGGCTCTGGGGCAGTCCTACAATGAGCAGTTCTTC. It codes for CSASRALGQSYNEQFF.